This TCR beta chain was documented in a study of CD8+CD57+ T cells in acquired aplastic anemia. In the study overall: On average, sorted CD4+ and CD8+ cells gave about 3.1 ug of DNA. Healthy donors had, on average, approximately 11 million reads for their CD4+ cells.

Overall study results and limits: Around 29 shared CD8+ CDR3s appeared highly expressed within patients' immunodominant clones.

This clonotype showed up just a few times. Its antigen is as yet unknown. Germline-derived CDR1 and CDR2 are SEHNR and FQNEAQ (reference sequence). V was pared by 6 bases and J by 1 base, with 1 base of the junction left unmatched. CDR3 length equals 13 residues. Genomic DNA provided the template from which TCR beta VDJ and CDR3 profiles were obtained. TCRdb re-analysed the reads in MiXCR, keeping a single row per CDR3 protein. This sample has 150,000 or so distinct CDR3 sequences, with around 60% found just once. This TCR derives from a human donor in good health. The V call is TRBV7-9, the J call TRBJ1-1; 8 positions match TRBD1. Sequencing was carried out using sorted CD4+, CD8+, or CD8+CD57+ T cells (not recorded which) from PBMCs. CDR3 region: CASRDRANTEAFF. CDR3 DNA sequence: TGTGCCAGCAGGGACAGGGCGAACACTGAAGCTTTCTTT.